This entry lists 27 T cell receptor beta chains sequenced from one sample in a study of blood T cell repertoires in COVID-19. The method was immunoSEQ multiplex PCR; TCRdb's version includes in-frame clones alone and lacks a portion of them. The sample yields approximately 85,000 clones, around 90% seen once. The sequenced sample was peripheral blood. These receptors all come from a woman between 50 and 59 years old with active or convalescent COVID-19.

The CDR3 sequence is CAWTLGTVGNQPQHF. CDR3 nucleotides: TGTGCCTGGACCCTAGGGACAGTTGGCAATCAGCCCCAGCATTTT. The chain links TRBV30 to TRBJ1-5, with TRBD1 identical over 7 bases. Per germline, CDR1 GTSNPN and CDR2 SVGIG (reference sequence). Germline trimming cut 4 bases from V and 2 bases from J; bases unmatched to any gene: 8. The CDR3 totals 15 residues.

The chain is built from TRBV30 and TRBJ2-3; D possibly corresponds to TRBD2 (6 bases). CDR3 size: 13 residues. The V end was cut by 4 bases, the J end by 0 bases, with 8 bases between. Germline loops: CDR1 GTSNPN, CDR2 SVGIG (reference sequence). The CDR3, as DNA: TGTGCCTGGAATCGGGGGAGCACAGATACGCAGTATTTT. This gives the protein CAWNRGSTDTQYF. The full variable domain, in which reference TRBV30 and TRBJ2-3 provide the parts outside the CDR3, is SQTIHQWPATLVQPVGSPLSLECTVEGTSNPNLYWYRQAAGRGLQLLFYSVGIGQISSEVPQNLSASRPQDRQFILSSKKLLLSDSGFYLCAWNRGSTDTQYFGPGTRLTVL.

The chain carries TRBV9 and TRBJ2-2, with 7 bases identical to TRBD1. The CDR3 has 15 amino acids. With 3 bases clipped from V and 2 bases from J, the junction kept 4 bases outside the gene matches. Germline CDR1 reads SGDLS; CDR2 reads YYNGEE. The CDR3 sequence: CASSGDRANTGELFF. The CDR3 DNA is TGTGCCAGCAGCGGAGACAGGGCTAACACCGGGGAGCTGTTTTTT.

The CDR3 nucleotides read TGTGCCAGCAGCGCCATGGAGGAAAAACTGTTTTTT. Translation: CASSAMEEKLFF. J is TRBJ1-4 and V is TRBV7-9; D not resolved. The CDR3 runs to 12 residues. Germline CDR1 is SEHNR and CDR2 is FQNEAQ (reference sequence). Trimming took off 5 bases at V and 8 bases at J, with 9 bases between the two ends.

The CDR3 nucleotides read TGTGCCAGCTCACCCCCCCCTAGGGGCCCTCGGGACGAGCAGTACTTC. Its translation is CASSPPPRGPRDEQYF. The chain recombines TRBV18 with TRBJ2-7; TRBD1 is a possible D gene (5 bases). CDR1 is KGHSH, CDR2 LQKENI, per germline. V was shortened by 3 bases and J by 5 bases, with 20 bases between the two germline ends. The CDR3 runs 16 residues.

The chain uses TRBV5-6 and TRBJ1-4; TRBD1 matches at 7 bases. CDR1 SGHDT and CDR2 YYEEEE come from the germline V gene. With V trimmed by 4 bases and J by 5 bases, 5 bases remained unmatched. The CDR3 length is 14 residues. CDR3 in DNA: TGTGCCAGCAGCCAACAGGGGTCGAATGAAAAACTGTTTTTT. It encodes CASSQQGSNEKLFF. The full variable domain, in which reference TRBV5-6 and TRBJ1-4 provide the parts outside the CDR3, is DAGVTQSPTHLIKTRGQQVTLRCSPKSGHDTVSWYQQALGQGPQFIFQYYEEEERQRGNFPDRFSGHQFPNYSSELNVNALLLGDSALYLCASSQQGSNEKLFFGSGTQLSVL.

This CDR3 is CASATGTKNTEAFF. Written as DNA, the CDR3 is TGTGCCAGTGCAACCGGGACAAAGAACACTGAAGCTTTCTTT. This rearrangement joins TRBV25-1 to TRBJ1-1, with a weak D call TRBD1 (6 bases). CDR1 is MGHDK, CDR2 SYGVNS, per germline. The CDR3 loop spans 14 amino acids. V dropped 9 bases and J dropped 1 base, with 15 bases sitting between them.

The rearrangement links TRBV11-3 to TRBJ1-1, with unresolved D. The CDR3 consists of 14 residues. Trimming shortened V by 3 bases and J by 2 bases, and 10 bases separated the two germline ends. The germline gives CDR1 SGHNT, CDR2 YENEEA. CDR3 in DNA: TGTGCCAGCAGCTTGGACGGGGAAAACACTGAAGCTTTCTTT. As protein: CASSLDGENTEAFF.

The chain has TRBV25-1 and TRBJ1-1, with TRBD1 as a possible D gene (6 bases). Trimming cost V 6 bases and J 7 bases, with 18 bases left between them. CDR3 length: 14 residues. Germline CDR1 reads MGHDK; CDR2 reads SYGVNS. CDR3 residues: CASSPLGAGREAFF. In DNA, the CDR3 is TGTGCCAGCAGCCCCCTGGGGGCAGGGCGTGAAGCTTTCTTT.

The V gene is TRBV18, the J gene TRBJ2-1, with TRBD1 matching 8 bases. CDR1 and CDR2 from the germline V gene are KGHSH and LQKENI. The V and J ends lost 3 bases and 0 bases, in that order; junction bases with no gene match: 1. The CDR3 has 15 amino acids. CDR3 sequence: CASSPTGASYNEQFF. In DNA, the CDR3 is TGTGCCAGCTCACCGACAGGGGCCTCCTACAATGAGCAGTTCTTC. The complete variable domain, with remaining parts taken from reference TRBV18 and TRBJ2-1, reads NAGVMQNPRHLVRRRGQEARLRCSPMKGHSHVYWYRQLPEEGLKFMVYLQKENIIDESGMPKERFSAEFPKEGPSILRIQQVVRGDSAAYFCASSPTGASYNEQFFGPGTRLTVL.

This sequence joins TRBV6-5 and TRBJ2-1, with D maybe TRBD1 (5 bases). This CDR3 spans 15 amino acids. Germline assignment: CDR1 MNHEY and CDR2 SVGAGI. V dropped 5 bases and J dropped 12 bases, with 23 bases sitting between them. The CDR3 is CASSPVTGSGLTQFF. Here the CDR3 DNA reads TGTGCCAGCAGTCCCGTCACTGGGTCAGGGTTGACGCAGTTCTTC.

V usage is TRBV30 and J usage is TRBJ2-5; TRBD2 matches 10 bases. Germline values: CDR1 GTSNPN, CDR2 SVGIG (reference sequence). Unmatched junction bases numbered 10, after V lost 8 bases and J lost 7 bases. The CDR3 consists of 13 residues. DNA of the CDR3: TGTGCCGGCTCGACTAGCGGGTCTGGGACCCAGTACTTC. Translating it yields CAGSTSGSGTQYF.

This chain links TRBV19 with TRBJ1-5; D ambiguous. The CDR3 length is 12 residues. Germline lookup yields CDR1 LNHDA and CDR2 SQIVND (reference sequence). Trimming stripped 10 bases from V and 6 bases from J, with 13 bases between. CDR3 sequence reads: CATGGVGQPQHF. Written as DNA, the CDR3 is TGTGCCACCGGCGGGGTGGGTCAGCCCCAGCATTTT.

The V gene is TRBV25-1, the J gene TRBJ2-7; 9 bases fit TRBD2. V lost 6 bases and J lost 6; bases outside the gene matches: 6. Germline-derived CDR1 and CDR2 are MGHDK and SYGVNS. The CDR3 loop spans 13 amino acids. The chain's CDR3 is CASRLAGNREQYF. The CDR3 DNA reads as TGTGCCAGCAGGCTAGCGGGGAACCGCGAGCAGTACTTC.

This CDR3 is CSVLTGDSNQPQHF. The CDR3 coding sequence is TGCAGCGTTCTGACAGGAGATAGCAATCAGCCCCAGCATTTT. The chain joins TRBV29-1 to TRBJ1-5, with D perhaps TRBD1 (6 bases). This CDR3 is 14 amino acids long. Germline V gene lookup returns CDR1 SQVTM and CDR2 ANQGSEA. With 5 bases removed from V and 0 bases from J, the gap between germline ends came to 11 bases.

This chain connects TRBV13 to TRBJ2-1, with 10 bases lining up with TRBD2. V gave up 5 bases and J gave up 5 bases; unmatched junction bases: 9. There are 16 residues in the CDR3. Looked up from germline, CDR1 is PRHDT and CDR2 is FYEKMQ (reference sequence). This CDR3 reads CASSPLGTSADNEQFF. The CDR3 DNA follows: TGTGCCAGCAGCCCGCTTGGGACTAGCGCTGACAATGAGCAGTTCTTC.

J is TRBJ1-3 and V is TRBV7-2, with unresolved D. The germline gives CDR1 SGHTA, CDR2 FQGNSA. Trimming removed 8 bases at V and 2 bases at J, with 19 bases between. The CDR3 covers 16 residues. The CDR3 bases are TGTGCCAGCTCAATGGGAGGCAGGATCACTGGAAACACCATATATTTT. Its protein product is CASSMGGRITGNTIYF.

The chain recombines TRBV20-1 with TRBJ2-7; the D gene is possibly TRBD1 (5 bases). V was pared by 3 bases and J by 2 bases, with 11 bases between. The CDR3 consists of 13 residues. CDR1 is DFQATT, CDR2 SNEGSKA, per germline (reference sequence). CDR3 sequence: CSASGDSAYEQYF. The CDR3 DNA reads as TGCAGTGCTAGTGGTGACAGTGCCTACGAGCAGTACTTC.

V usage is TRBV5-1 and J usage is TRBJ1-1, with D possibly matching TRBD1 (5 bases). This CDR3 has 15 amino acids. V gave up 0 bases and J gave up 2 bases, with 11 bases separating them. From germline, CDR1 is SGHRS and CDR2 YFSETQ. For the CDR3, the DNA is TGCGCCAGCAGCTTGGACAGGCCTATCAACACTGAAGCTTTCTTT. It translates to CASSLDRPINTEAFF.

The CDR3 protein is CASSQAPGQGHEQYF. CDR3 sequence (DNA): TGTGCCAGCAGCCAAGCGCCGGGACAGGGCCACGAGCAGTACTTC. The genes are TRBV4-2 and TRBJ2-7; TRBD1 matches 9 bases. This CDR3 has 15 amino acids. CDR1 is LGHNA and CDR2 is YNFKEQ in the germline V gene. Trimming took 1 base from V and 5 from J; bases not matched to a gene: 6.

This chain links TRBV19 with TRBJ1-5; tentative D call: TRBD1 (6 bases). Germline V gene lookup returns CDR1 LNHDA and CDR2 SQIVND (reference sequence). CDR3 length equals 13 residues. Trimming removed 6 bases at V and 4 bases at J, with 10 bases between. The CDR3 nucleotides read TGTGCCAGTAGGGACAGCCCTAATCAGCCCCAGCATTTT. Its translation is CASRDSPNQPQHF.

The V and J genes are TRBV4-1 and TRBJ2-7, with TRBD1 matching over 8 bases. The V gene end was trimmed by 1 base and the J gene end by 1 base; junction bases not matched to a gene: 3. This CDR3 is 15 amino acids long. Germline lookup yields CDR1 MGHRA and CDR2 YSYEKL. The DNA for the CDR3 is TGCGCCAGCAGCCAAGTTTGGACAGGGTCCTACGAGCAGTACTTC. Translating it yields CASSQVWTGSYEQYF.

The CDR3 DNA sequence: TGCGCCAGCAGCCAAGATGGGGTTAGGGGCACCGGGGAGCTGTTTTTT. This codes for CASSQDGVRGTGELFF. The rearrangement joins TRBV4-3 to TRBJ2-2; tentative D call: TRBD1 (5 bases). The CDR3 length is 16 residues. V gave up 0 bases and J gave up 4 bases, with 12 bases separating them. Per germline, CDR1 LGHNA and CDR2 YSLEER.

This chain connects TRBV7-3 to TRBJ2-3; the match to TRBD2 covers 8 bases. CDR1 and CDR2 from the germline V gene are SGHTA and FQGTGA. V dropped 5 bases and J dropped 1; count of bases not matched to a gene: 2. This CDR3 is 14 amino acids long. CDR3 in amino acids: CASSPAGGTDTQYF. In DNA form, the CDR3 reads TGTGCCAGCAGCCCAGCGGGGGGCACAGATACGCAGTATTTT.

This chain joins TRBV30 and TRBJ1-2; D unresolved. The V end lost 0 bases, the J end lost 4 bases, and 15 bases lay between the germline ends. Germline V gene sequence: CDR1 GTSNPN, CDR2 SVGIG (reference sequence). The CDR3 loop spans 15 amino acids. CDR3 residues: CAWSVGRHAAYGYTF. In nucleotides, the CDR3 is TGTGCCTGGAGTGTGGGCAGACACGCTGCCTATGGCTACACCTTC.

This chain joins TRBV7-2 and TRBJ1-2; 7 bases are shared with TRBD1. V gave up 5 bases and J gave up 4 bases; unmatched junction bases: 10. The CDR3 has 15 residues. Looked up from germline, CDR1 is SGHTA and CDR2 is FQGNSA. CDR3 sequence reads: CASSPSTGSIYGYTF. The CDR3 DNA follows: TGTGCCAGCAGCCCTTCGACAGGGTCCATCTATGGCTACACCTTC.

The rearrangement uses TRBV5-5 and TRBJ2-7; the match to TRBD1 covers 7 bases. Germline loops: CDR1 SGHKS, CDR2 YYEKEE (reference sequence). V lost 2 bases to trimming and J lost 3 bases; unmatched junction nucleotides: 5. CDR3 length equals 14 residues. This CDR3 is CASSFMNRGYEQYF. CDR3 bases: TGTGCCAGCAGCTTTATGAACAGGGGCTACGAGCAGTACTTC.